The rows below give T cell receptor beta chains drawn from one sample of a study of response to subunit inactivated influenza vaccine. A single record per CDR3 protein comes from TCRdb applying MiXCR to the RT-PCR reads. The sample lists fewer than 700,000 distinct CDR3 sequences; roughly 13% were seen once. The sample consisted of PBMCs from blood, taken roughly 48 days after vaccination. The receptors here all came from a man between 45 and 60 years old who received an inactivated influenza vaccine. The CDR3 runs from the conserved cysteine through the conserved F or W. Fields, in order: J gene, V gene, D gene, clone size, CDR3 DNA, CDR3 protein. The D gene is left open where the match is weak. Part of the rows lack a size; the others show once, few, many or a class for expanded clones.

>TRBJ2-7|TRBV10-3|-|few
TGTGCCGTAGGTTACGAGCAGTACTTC
CAVGYEQYF
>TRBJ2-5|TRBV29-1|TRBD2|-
TGCAGCGTTCAGGCGGGAGCGATCGAGACCCAGTACTTC
CSVQAGAIETQYF
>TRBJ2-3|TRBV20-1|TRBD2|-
TGCGGATACCTTAGCGGGAGTACAGATACGCAGTATTTT
CGYLSGSTDTQYF
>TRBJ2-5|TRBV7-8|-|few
TGTGCCAGCAGCTTAGGGACGTTAAAAGAGACCCAGTACTTC
CASSLGTLKETQYF
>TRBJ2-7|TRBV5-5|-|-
TGTGCCAGCAGCTTGGGGGGACTGGGCGAGCAGTACTTC
CASSLGGLGEQYF
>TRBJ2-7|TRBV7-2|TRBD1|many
TGTGCCAGCAGCCGTACCGGGACAGTAAGCTCCTACGAGCAGTACTTC
CASSRTGTVSSYEQYF
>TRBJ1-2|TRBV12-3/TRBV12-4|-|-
TGTGCCAGCACCCAGTCGGCAGGGATCGGCTACACCTTC
CASTQSAGIGYTF
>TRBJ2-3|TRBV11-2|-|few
TGTGCCAGCAGCTTAGAGGACGCCACAGATACGCAGTATTTT
CASSLEDATDTQYF
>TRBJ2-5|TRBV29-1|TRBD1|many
TGCAGCGTCGGACAGGACCAGTACTTC
CSVGQDQYF
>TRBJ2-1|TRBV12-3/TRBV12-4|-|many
TGTGCCAGCAGTTTTTCGTATGAGCAGTTCTTC
CASSFSYEQFF
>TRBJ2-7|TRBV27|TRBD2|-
TGTGCCAGTCGGCGGGGGGGGGTGGTCTACGAGCAGTACTTC
CASRRGGVVYEQYF
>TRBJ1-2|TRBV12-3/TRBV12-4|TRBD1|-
TGTGCCAGCAGTTTTGAGGGCAGGGGGCTTGGCTACACCTTC
CASSFEGRGLGYTF
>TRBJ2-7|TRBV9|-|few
TGTGCCAGCAGCGTAGCCCCCGGCCGTAACCACGAGCAGTACTTC
CASSVAPGRNHEQYF
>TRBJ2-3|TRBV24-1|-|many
TGTGCCACCAGTGAAGACAGGTTAGAAGGCACAGATACGCAGTATTTT
CATSEDRLEGTDTQYF
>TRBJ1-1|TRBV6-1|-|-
TGTGCCAGCAGGGTTCAGAACACTGAAGCTTTCTTT
CASRVQNTEAFF
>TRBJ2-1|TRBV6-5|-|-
TGTGCCAGCAGTTACTCCGGGCTACTCAATGAGCAGTTCTTC
CASSYSGLLNEQFF
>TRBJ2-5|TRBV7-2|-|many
TGTGCCAGCAGCGGGGGCCCGGTTAAAGAGACCCAGTACTTC
CASSGGPVKETQYF
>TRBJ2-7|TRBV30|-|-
TGTGCCTGGAGTTCGCAGGGCGGGACGAACGAGCAGTACTTC
CAWSSQGGTNEQYF
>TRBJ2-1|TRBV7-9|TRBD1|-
TGTGCCAGCAGCTTAGTCTTTGGACAGGGGTTATTCTTC
CASSLVFGQGLFF
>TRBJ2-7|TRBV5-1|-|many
TGCGCCAGCAGCTTGGCCGTCGGTGCCGAGCAGTACTTC
CASSLAVGAEQYF
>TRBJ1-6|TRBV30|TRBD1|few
TGTGCCTGGACGGGACAGCTAAATTCACCCCTCCACTTT
CAWTGQLNSPLHF
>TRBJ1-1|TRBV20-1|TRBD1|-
TGCAGTGCTGCCCGTTACAGGGGGAACACTGAAGCTTTCTTT
CSAARYRGNTEAFF
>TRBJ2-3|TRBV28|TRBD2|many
TGTGCCAGCAGTTTCCCGCCGGGTACTAGCGGGAGGCTCAACACAGATACGCAGTATTTT
CASSFPPGTSGRLNTDTQYF
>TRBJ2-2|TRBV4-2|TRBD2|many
TGTGCCAGCAGCCAAGTTGCGGGAGGGCCGGTCGGGGAGCTGTTTTTT
CASSQVAGGPVGELFF
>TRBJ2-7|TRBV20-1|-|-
TGCAGTGCTAGAGATTTCAGGCTAGCATCTTCCTACGAGCAGTACTTC
CSARDFRLASSYEQYF
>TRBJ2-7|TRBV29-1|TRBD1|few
TGCAGCGTTTCCGGGACAGGGATCGGGCAGTACTTC
CSVSGTGIGQYF
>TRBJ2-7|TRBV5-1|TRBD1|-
TGCGCCAGCAGCCACACAGGGGGCAGCGGATACGAGCAGTACTTC
CASSHTGGSGYEQYF
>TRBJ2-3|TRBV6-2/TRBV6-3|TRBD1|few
TGTGCCAGCAGTAGGACAGGGACAAGGGCAGATACGCAGTATTTT
CASSRTGTRADTQYF
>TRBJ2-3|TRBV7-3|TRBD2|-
TGTGCCAGCAGGACGGCGGGGGGCACAGATACGCAGTATTTT
CASRTAGGTDTQYF
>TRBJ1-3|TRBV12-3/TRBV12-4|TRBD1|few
TGTGCCAGCAGTTCCCAGGACAGGGTGACCGGAAACACCATATATTTT
CASSSQDRVTGNTIYF
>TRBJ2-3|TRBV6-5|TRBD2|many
TGTGCCAGCAGTTACACGGCGGGAGTAACAGATACGCAGTATTTT
CASSYTAGVTDTQYF
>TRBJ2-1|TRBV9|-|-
TGTGCCAGCAGCCCCCCCCAGAGGGAGGATGAGCAGTTCTTC
CASSPPQREDEQFF
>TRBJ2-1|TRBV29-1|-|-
TGCAGCGTTGTAGCGCCATTGAGGGATGAGCAGTTCTTC
CSVVAPLRDEQFF
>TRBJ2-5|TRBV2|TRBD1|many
TGTGCCAGCCTTACTCGACAGGGGGGAGTAGAGACCCAGTACTTC
CASLTRQGGVETQYF
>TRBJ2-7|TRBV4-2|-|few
TGTGCCAGCAGCCAATTTTTGGAGGGGCCGAGAGTGAACGAGCAGTACTTC
CASSQFLEGPRVNEQYF
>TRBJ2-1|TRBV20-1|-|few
TGCAGTTGGTCGTTCCCTAACAATGAGCAGTTCTTC
CSWSFPNNEQFF
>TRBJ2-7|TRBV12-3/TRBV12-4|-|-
TGTGCCAGCAGTTGGACAGCAACCTACGAGCAGTACTTC
CASSWTATYEQYF
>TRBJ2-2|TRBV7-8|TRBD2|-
TGTGCCAGCAGTCCTGGGACTAGCGGATACACCGGGGAGCTGTTTTTT
CASSPGTSGYTGELFF
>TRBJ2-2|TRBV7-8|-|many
TGTGCCAGCAGCCGTGGCACGAACACCGGGGAGCTGTTTTTT
CASSRGTNTGELFF
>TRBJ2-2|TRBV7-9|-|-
TGTGCCAGCAGCCCAGTGGGCGGCAAAGGCGGGGAGCTGTTTTTT
CASSPVGGKGGELFF
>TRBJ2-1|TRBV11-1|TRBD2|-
TGTGCCAGCAGTCTCAATCCGGCGGGAGGTTTTAATGAGCAGTTCTTC
CASSLNPAGGFNEQFF
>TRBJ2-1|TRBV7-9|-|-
TGTGCCAGCACTGAGGAGGCTAGCGTTCCCTCCTACAATGAGCAGTTCTTC
CASTEEASVPSYNEQFF
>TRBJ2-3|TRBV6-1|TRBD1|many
TGTGCCACGGTGACAGGGGAGTCCACAGATACGCAGTATTTT
CATVTGESTDTQYF
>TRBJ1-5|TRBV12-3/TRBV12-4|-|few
TGTGCCAGCAGCCCTGGGTCCCCAAATCAGCCCCAGCATTTT
CASSPGSPNQPQHF
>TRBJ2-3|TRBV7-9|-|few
TGTGCCAGCAGCTTACCGCAAGCCACAGATACGCAGTATTTT
CASSLPQATDTQYF
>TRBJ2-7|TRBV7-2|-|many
TGTGCCAGCAGCTTAGGTGTAGGGCTCTACGAGCAGTACTTC
CASSLGVGLYEQYF
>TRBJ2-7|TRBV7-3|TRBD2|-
TGTGCCAGCAGCTTAACGTCGGTAGCGGGAGGCCCCTACGAGCAGTACTTC
CASSLTSVAGGPYEQYF
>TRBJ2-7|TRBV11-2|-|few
TGTGCCAGCAGCTTAGGGGGGCCGTGGGAGCAGTACTTC
CASSLGGPWEQYF
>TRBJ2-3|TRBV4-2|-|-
TGTGCCAGCAGCCAAGAGATGGCTAGCACAGATACGCAGTATTTT
CASSQEMASTDTQYF
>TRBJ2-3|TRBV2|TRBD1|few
TGTGCCAGCAGTGAAGAGACAGGGGGTTTCGCGCAGTATTTT
CASSEETGGFAQYF
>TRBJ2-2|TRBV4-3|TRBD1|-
TGCGCCAGCAGCCTTGGGACAGGGACGGGAACCGGGGAGCTGTTTTTT
CASSLGTGTGTGELFF
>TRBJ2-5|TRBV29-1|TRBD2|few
TGCAGCGTTGACACTAGCGGGAGTTTTCAAGAGACCCAGTACTTC
CSVDTSGSFQETQYF
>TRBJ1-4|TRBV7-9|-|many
TGTGCCTATGGAGGTGAAAAACTGTTTTTT
CAYGGEKLFF
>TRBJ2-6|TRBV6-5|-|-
TGTGCCAGCAGTTACTCGTATGGAGGTTCTGGGGCCAACGTCCTGACTTTC
CASSYSYGGSGANVLTF
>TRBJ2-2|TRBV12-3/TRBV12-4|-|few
TGTGCCAGCAGCCCTGGAGGGACGAACACCGGGGAGCTGTTTTTT
CASSPGGTNTGELFF
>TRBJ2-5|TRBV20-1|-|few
TGCAGTGCTAATGGGCATCAAGAGACCCAGTACTTC
CSANGHQETQYF
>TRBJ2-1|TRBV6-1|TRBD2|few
TGTGCCAGCAGTCCTACTAGCGGCCGGAGCTCCTACAATGAGCAGTTCTTC
CASSPTSGRSSYNEQFF
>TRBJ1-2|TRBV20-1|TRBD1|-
TGCAGTGCCCCGGACAGGACCCATGGCTACACCTTC
CSAPDRTHGYTF
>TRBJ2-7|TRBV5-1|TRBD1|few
TGCGCCAGCAGCATAGCTACAGGGGCGGTCGAGCAGTACTTC
CASSIATGAVEQYF